The clone carrying this T cell receptor (beta chain) showed up many times. Antigen: not known. The V gene lost 4 bases and the J gene lost 3 bases, with 7 bases spanning the gap. CDR3 length: 13 residues. The lymph nodes were axillary draining lymph nodes from breast cancer patients. One entry per CDR3 protein results from TCRdb running MiXCR on the multiplex PCR reads. Found here are more than 100,000 distinct CDR3 sequences, around 20% of them singletons; the top ten hold approximately 2.7%. The data originate from a study of breast tumors, draining lymph nodes, adjacent tissues. Study-wide findings and caveats: Most tumor T cells seemingly derive from lymph node, then expand in tumor. The lymph node origin of tumor T cells was framed as consistent with a hypothesis, not demonstrated. Luminal-like breast cancer showed significantly higher tumor–nontumor repertoire similarity than basal-like.

V is TRBV12-3 or TRBV12-4 and J is TRBJ1-5; the D is unclear. This TCR derives from a female donor with breast cancer. Some clones in this sample may be carry-over from other donors' samples. Sequencing used axillary lymph node tissue. CDR3 in amino acids: CASSYRNNQPQHF. For the CDR3, the DNA is TGTGCCAGCAGTTACCGGAACAATCAGCCCCAGCATTTT.